This is a list of T cell receptor beta chains from one sample in a study of cytomegalovirus exposure and HLA in healthy donors. Sequenced by immunoSEQ multiplex PCR; TCRdb stores in-frame clones only, minus some. This table has 140,000 to 150,000 clones, around 73% appearing once. The sequenced sample consisted of PBMCs. The origin of the receptors is a female donor in good health and CMV-seronegative. Each CDR3 is given with its conserved first and last residue. The D gene is left open where the match is weak. Clone size is given for some rows only: seen once, a few or many times, or a class if the clone is expanded.

V	J	size	D	DNA	CDR3
TRBV27	TRBJ1-1	.	.	TGTGCCAGCAGTCCGAACAATAACAGGGCTGAAGCTTTCTTT	CASSPNNNRAEAFF
TRBV6-1	TRBJ1-2	.	.	TGTGCCAGCAGTGAAATAAGGACAGAAGTTCTCTATGGCTACACCTTC	CASSEIRTEVLYGYTF
TRBV5-4	TRBJ2-1	.	.	TGTGCCAGCAGCCCCCCCAGGGTAGGGGCTTACAATGAGCAGTTCTTC	CASSPPRVGAYNEQFF
TRBV9	TRBJ2-2	.	.	TGTGCCAGCAGCGTAGCAGGGGCGGGTTACACCGGGGAGCTGTTTTTT	CASSVAGAGYTGELFF
TRBV6-1	TRBJ2-3	.	.	TGTGCCAGCAGTGGCCAGGGGCCCCGCCCCGCAGATACGCAGTATTTT	CASSGQGPRPADTQYF
TRBV27	TRBJ2-1	.	.	TGTGCCAGGCAGGCTAGCGAATGGGGTGAGCAGTTCTTC	CARQASEWGEQFF
TRBV9	TRBJ1-6	.	.	TGTGCCAGCAGCGTAGGCCGGTTTATCTCCTATAATTCACCCCTCCACTTT	CASSVGRFISYNSPLHF
TRBV28	TRBJ1-1	.	.	TGTGCCAGCAGCTGGGCTGCTCTGAACACTGAAGCTTTCTTT	CASSWAALNTEAFF
TRBV18	TRBJ2-6	.	.	TGTGCCAGCTCACAACGGAGGGGGGCCAACGTCCTGACTTTC	CASSQRRGANVLTF
TRBV7-9	TRBJ2-1	.	TRBD2	TGTGCCAGCAGCGGCGGCGGGAGTTACTACCGGCCGGGTGAGCAGTTCTTC	CASSGGGSYYRPGEQFF
TRBV14	TRBJ1-4	.	.	TGTGCCAGCGCCGGACAGTTTCGGGAAAAACTGTTTTTT	CASAGQFREKLFF
TRBV5-6	TRBJ2-7	once	.	TGTGCCAGCAGCTTGGCCTGGACAATTCCCCGCTCCTACGAGCAGTACTTC	CASSLAWTIPRSYEQYF
TRBV7-2	TRBJ1-2	.	.	TGTGCCAGCAGCTTAGCGCGGGGCGTCGGCACGAAAGAGGGAGGCTACACCTTC	CASSLARGVGTKEGGYTF
TRBV28	TRBJ2-5	.	TRBD2	TGTGCCAGCAGTTTAAGTTCTAGAGGACTAGCGGGGGGGCGGGAGACCCAGTACTTC	CASSLSSRGLAGGRETQYF
TRBV9	TRBJ2-5	.	.	TGTGCCAGCAGCGATCCTAGAGGAGAGACCCAGTACTTC	CASSDPRGETQYF
TRBV18	TRBJ2-2	once	.	TGTGCCAGCTCCCGGAGGCAAAACGCGAACACCGGGGAGCTGTTTTTT	CASSRRQNANTGELFF
TRBV4-1	TRBJ2-2	.	.	TGCGCCAGCAGCCATGGACCTCAGGGACTGGGGGCGAACACCGGGGAGCTGTTTTTT	CASSHGPQGLGANTGELFF
TRBV7-9	TRBJ1-1	few	TRBD1	TGTGCCAGCAGCTCTGGACAGGTCCACACTGAAGCTTTCTTT	CASSSGQVHTEAFF
TRBV27	TRBJ2-5	.	TRBD1	TGTGCCAGCCGCCTCCGGGACAGGGCTCACGAGACCCAGTACTTC	CASRLRDRAHETQYF
TRBV28	TRBJ1-1	.	.	TGTGCCAGCAGTTTCGGGGGGACTGAAGCTTTCTTT	CASSFGGTEAFF
TRBV2	TRBJ1-1	.	.	TGTGCTTCGCCCCGGGGTGGAATGAACACTGAAGCTTTCTTT	CASPRGGMNTEAFF
TRBV11-2	TRBJ1-1	.	TRBD1	TGTGCCAGCAGCCTCGCAACAGGGGCCGCAGGAGCTTTCTTT	CASSLATGAAGAFF
TRBV5-1	TRBJ2-7	.	TRBD2	TGCGCCAGCAGCTTGGATGGCGGGAGGCCCCCCGGGTACGAGCAGTACTTC	CASSLDGGRPPGYEQYF
TRBV9	TRBJ1-1	.	.	TGTGCCAGCAGCACTTTTCCCGGGGTCCAGAACACTGAAGCTTTCTTT	CASSTFPGVQNTEAFF
TRBV4-1	TRBJ2-7	.	TRBD1	TGCGCCAGCAGCCAAGGAGACCGACAGGGTAACTACGAGCAGTACTTC	CASSQGDRQGNYEQYF
TRBV6-5	TRBJ1-1	.	.	TGTGCCAGCAGTTACTCGGCCAGGGGAGAAGCTTTCTTT	CASSYSARGEAFF
TRBV9	TRBJ2-5	.	TRBD1	TGTGCCAGCAGCATGCGACAGGGGCAAGAGACCCAGTACTTC	CASSMRQGQETQYF
TRBV30	TRBJ1-4	.	TRBD1	TGTGCCTGGAGCGACAGGGGCCAAAATGAAAAACTGTTTTTT	CAWSDRGQNEKLFF
TRBV19	TRBJ1-4	.	.	TGTGCCAGTCGAAACAGGGATGCAACTAATGAAAAACTGTTTTTT	CASRNRDATNEKLFF
TRBV5-4	TRBJ2-7	.	TRBD1	TGTGCCAGCAGCTTGGATAGGACAGGGGGTGACGAGCAGTACTTC	CASSLDRTGGDEQYF
TRBV6-6	TRBJ1-1	.	TRBD1	TGTGCCAGCAGTTACGGGACAGGGGGCAGTGAAGCTTTCTTT	CASSYGTGGSEAFF
TRBV28	TRBJ2-1	few	.	TGTGCCAGCAGTACTGCGGGGGCCCTTAGCTCCTACAATGAGCAGTTCTTC	CASSTAGALSSYNEQFF
TRBV7-2	TRBJ1-1	.	.	TGTGCCAGCAGCTTACGCGGGACCACTGAAGCTTTCTTT	CASSLRGTTEAFF
TRBV7-9	TRBJ1-2	.	.	TGTGCCAGCAGCGGGGGAGGTGGGGCCCTCACTAACTATGGCTACACCTTC	CASSGGGGALTNYGYTF
TRBV6-5	TRBJ1-3	.	.	TGTGCCAGCAGTTCCCCGAGACAAGCAACTGGAAACACCATATATTTT	CASSSPRQATGNTIYF
TRBV23-1	TRBJ2-5	.	TRBD2	TGCGCCAGCACCTCTTTTGGACTAGCGGGAGCAGGTGAGCAGTACTTC	CASTSFGLAGAGEQYF
TRBV10-3	TRBJ1-1	.	.	TGTGCCATCACAGCCGGAGCCCTCATGAACACTGAAGCTTTCTTT	CAITAGALMNTEAFF
TRBV27	TRBJ2-1	once	.	TGTGCCAGCAGTTTATCCGACCCCCGGACGAGGGATGAGCAGTTCTTC	CASSLSDPRTRDEQFF
TRBV27	TRBJ1-4	.	TRBD1	TGTGCCAGCAGTCCCTACGCCGGGACAGGGGATGGAAAACTGTTTTTT	CASSPYAGTGDGKLFF
TRBV4-1	TRBJ2-1	.	TRBD2	TGCGCCAGCAGCCAAGACCAAGCGGGAGGTAGTGAGCAGTTCTTC	CASSQDQAGGSEQFF
TRBV4-3	TRBJ2-7	.	TRBD1	TGCGCCAGCAGCGAGGGGACAGGGCACCCCTACGAGCAGTACTTC	CASSEGTGHPYEQYF
TRBV29-1	TRBJ2-3	.	.	TGCAGCGTCAGATCCGAGGTGGCGCAGTATTTT	CSVRSEVAQYF
TRBV5-1	TRBJ1-1	few	TRBD1	TGCGCCAGCAGTACAGGGGATGGGACTGAAGCTTTCTTT	CASSTGDGTEAFF
TRBV5-1	TRBJ2-1	.	TRBD1	TGCGCCAGCAGCCCCCCCGGGACAGGGGTTCTAAATGAGCAGTTCTTC	CASSPPGTGVLNEQFF
TRBV27	TRBJ1-2	once	.	TGTGCCAGCAGTGCGGAAAGGAACTATGGCTACACCTTC	CASSAERNYGYTF
TRBV9	TRBJ2-1	.	.	TGTGCCAGCAGCGTAGTACAGGATGGGTACAATGAGCAGTTCTTC	CASSVVQDGYNEQFF
TRBV14	TRBJ1-4	.	.	TGTGCCAGCAGCCGCAGGGAGGGGTTGGATGAAAAACTGTTTTTT	CASSRREGLDEKLFF
TRBV28	TRBJ1-5	.	TRBD1	TGTGCCAGCAGACGACAGGGGGTTATTAATCAGCCCCAGCATTTT	CASRRQGVINQPQHF
TRBV7-3	TRBJ1-3	.	TRBD1	TGTGCCAGCAGCCGGGACAGAGGAAACACCATATATTTT	CASSRDRGNTIYF
TRBV25-1	TRBJ1-2	.	TRBD1	TGTGCCAGCAGTGGAAGGGACAGGGTAGCTGGCTACACCTTC	CASSGRDRVAGYTF
TRBV5-1	TRBJ2-2	.	TRBD1	TGCGCCAGCAAGTCCGGGACAGGGGGATCGACCGGGGAGCTGTTTTTT	CASKSGTGGSTGELFF
TRBV27	TRBJ2-3	.	.	TGTGCCAGCAGTCCAAGCACAGATACGCAGTATTTT	CASSPSTDTQYF
TRBV5-1	TRBJ2-5	.	.	TGCGCCAGCAGCTACGACAGATTGGAGACCCAGTACTTC	CASSYDRLETQYF
TRBV6-5	TRBJ2-7	.	TRBD2	TGTGCCAGCAGAAGCACTAGCGGGAGAACCTACGAGCAGTACTTC	CASRSTSGRTYEQYF
TRBV30	TRBJ2-4	.	TRBD2	TGTGCCTGGAGTGTGACCAGCGGGAGTATACTAGCCAAAAACATTCAGTACTTC	CAWSVTSGSILAKNIQYF